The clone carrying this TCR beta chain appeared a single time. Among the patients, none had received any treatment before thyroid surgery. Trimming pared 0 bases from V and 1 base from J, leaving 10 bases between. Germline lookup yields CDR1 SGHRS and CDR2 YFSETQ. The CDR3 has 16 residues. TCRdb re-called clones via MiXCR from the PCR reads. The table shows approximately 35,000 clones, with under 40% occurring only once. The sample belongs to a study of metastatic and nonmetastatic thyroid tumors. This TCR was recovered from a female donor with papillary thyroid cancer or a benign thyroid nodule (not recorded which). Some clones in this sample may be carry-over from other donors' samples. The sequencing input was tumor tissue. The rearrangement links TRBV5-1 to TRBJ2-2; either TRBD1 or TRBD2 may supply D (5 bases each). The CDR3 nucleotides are TGCGCCAGCAGCTTGGTAGGGGACCGGAACACCGGGGAGCTGTTTTTT. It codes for CASSLVGDRNTGELFF.